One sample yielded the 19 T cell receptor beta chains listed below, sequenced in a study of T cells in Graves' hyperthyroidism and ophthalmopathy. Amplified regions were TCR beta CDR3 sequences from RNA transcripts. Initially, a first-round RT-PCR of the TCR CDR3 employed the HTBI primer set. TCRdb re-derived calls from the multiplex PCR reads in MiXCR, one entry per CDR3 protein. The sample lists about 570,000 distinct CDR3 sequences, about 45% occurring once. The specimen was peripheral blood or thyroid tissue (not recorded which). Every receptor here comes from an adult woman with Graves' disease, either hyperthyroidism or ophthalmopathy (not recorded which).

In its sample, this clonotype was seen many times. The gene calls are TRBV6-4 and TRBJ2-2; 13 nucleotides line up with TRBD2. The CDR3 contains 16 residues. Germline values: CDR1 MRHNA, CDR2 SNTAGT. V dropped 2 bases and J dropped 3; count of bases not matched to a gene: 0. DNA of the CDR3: TGTGCCAGCAGTGACGGACTAGCGGGGGACACCGGGGAGCTGTTTTTT. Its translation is CASSDGLAGDTGELFF.

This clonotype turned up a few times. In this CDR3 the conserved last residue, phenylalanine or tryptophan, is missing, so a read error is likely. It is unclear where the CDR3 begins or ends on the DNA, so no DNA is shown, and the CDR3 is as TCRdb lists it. The CDR3 is CASSLFTG. The gene calls are TRBV5-1 and TRBJ1-1; the DNA was not compared with TRBD1, the D call given in the table. Germline V gene lookup returns CDR1 SGHRS and CDR2 YFSETQ. The CDR3 comprises 8 residues, both ends counted.

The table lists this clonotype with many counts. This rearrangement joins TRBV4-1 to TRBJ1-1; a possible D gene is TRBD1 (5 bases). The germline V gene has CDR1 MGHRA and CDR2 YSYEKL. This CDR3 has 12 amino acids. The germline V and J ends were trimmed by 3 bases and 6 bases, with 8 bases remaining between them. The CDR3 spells CASSHRDPEAFF. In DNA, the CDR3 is TGCGCCAGCAGCCACAGGGACCCTGAAGCTTTCTTT.

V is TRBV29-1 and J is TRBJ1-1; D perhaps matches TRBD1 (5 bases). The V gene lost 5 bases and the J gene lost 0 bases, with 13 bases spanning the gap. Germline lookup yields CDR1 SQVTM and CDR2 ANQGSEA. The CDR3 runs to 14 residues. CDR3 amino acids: CSVLGASMNTEAFF. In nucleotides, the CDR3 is TGCAGCGTTTTAGGGGCCAGTATGAACACTGAAGCTTTCTTT.

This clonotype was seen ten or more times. The CDR3 is CASSATGGPQPQHF. The CDR3 region has the DNA TGTGCCAGCAGTGCGACAGGCGGGCCGCAGCCCCAGCATTTT. The chain employs TRBV6-1 and TRBJ1-5; D is possibly TRBD1 (6 bases). Trimming removed 4 bases at V and 7 bases at J, with 14 bases between. Germline CDR1 MNHNS, CDR2 SASEGT. CDR3 length equals 14 residues.

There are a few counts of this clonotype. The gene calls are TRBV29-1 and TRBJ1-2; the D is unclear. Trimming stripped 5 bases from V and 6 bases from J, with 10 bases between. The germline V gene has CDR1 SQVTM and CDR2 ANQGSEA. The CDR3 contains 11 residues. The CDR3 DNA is TGCAGCGTTCGGGGTCTGGATGGCTACACCTTC. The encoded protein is CSVRGLDGYTF. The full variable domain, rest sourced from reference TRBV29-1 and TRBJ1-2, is SAVISQKPSRDICQRGTSLTIQCQVDSQVTMMFWYRQQPGQSLTLIATANQGSEATYESGFVIDKFPISRPNLTFSTLTVSNMSPEDSSIYLCSVRGLDGYTFGSGTRLTVV.

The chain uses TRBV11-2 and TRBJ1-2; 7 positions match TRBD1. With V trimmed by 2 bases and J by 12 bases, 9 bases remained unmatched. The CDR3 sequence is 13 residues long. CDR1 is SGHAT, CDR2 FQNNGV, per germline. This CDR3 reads CASSLRQGSGNTF. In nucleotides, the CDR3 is TGTGCCAGCAGCTTAAGACAGGGCTCTGGAAACACCTTC.

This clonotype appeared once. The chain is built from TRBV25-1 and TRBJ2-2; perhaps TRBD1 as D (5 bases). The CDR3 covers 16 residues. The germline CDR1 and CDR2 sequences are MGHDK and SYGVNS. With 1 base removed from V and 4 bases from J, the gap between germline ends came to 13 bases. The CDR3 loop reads CASSEFQGPSTGELFF. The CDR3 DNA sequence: TGTGCCAGCAGTGAATTTCAGGGTCCGAGCACCGGGGAGCTGTTTTTT.

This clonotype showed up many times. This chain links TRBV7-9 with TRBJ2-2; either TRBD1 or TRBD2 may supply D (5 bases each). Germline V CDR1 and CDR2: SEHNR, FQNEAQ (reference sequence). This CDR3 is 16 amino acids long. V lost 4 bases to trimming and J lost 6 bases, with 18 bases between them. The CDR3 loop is CASSSVGEGRAGELFF. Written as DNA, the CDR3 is TGTGCCAGCAGCTCGGTTGGAGAGGGGAGAGCCGGGGAGCTGTTTTTT. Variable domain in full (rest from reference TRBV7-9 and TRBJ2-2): DTGVSQNPRHKITKRGQNVTFRCDPISEHNRLYWYRQTLGQGPEFLTYFQNEAQLEKSRLLSDRFSAERPKGSFSTLEIQRTEQGDSAMYLCASSSVGEGRAGELFFGEGSRLTVL.

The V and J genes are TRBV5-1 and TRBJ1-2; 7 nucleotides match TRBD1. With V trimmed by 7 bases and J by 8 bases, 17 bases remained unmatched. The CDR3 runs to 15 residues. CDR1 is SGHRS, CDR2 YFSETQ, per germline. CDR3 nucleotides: TGCGCCAGCGCATCCGGCCCGACAGGGCCCGGGGGCTACACCTTC. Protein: CASASGPTGPGGYTF.

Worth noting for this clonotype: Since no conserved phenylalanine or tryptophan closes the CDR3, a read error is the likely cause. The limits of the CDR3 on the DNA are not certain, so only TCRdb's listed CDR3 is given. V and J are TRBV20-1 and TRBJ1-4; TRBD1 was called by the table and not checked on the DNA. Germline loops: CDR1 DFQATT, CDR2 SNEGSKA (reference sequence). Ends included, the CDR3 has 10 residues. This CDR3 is CSARGTGSTY.

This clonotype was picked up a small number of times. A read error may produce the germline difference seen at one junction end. CDR3 DNA: TGTGCCAGCACAAGGGGCGTGGATGAAAAGCTGTTTTTT. The encoded protein is CASTRGVDEKLFF. The genes are TRBV7-8 and TRBJ1-4, with D perhaps TRBD1 (5 bases). Germline V lookup: CDR1 SGHVS, CDR2 FQNEAQ. The CDR3 loop spans 13 amino acids.

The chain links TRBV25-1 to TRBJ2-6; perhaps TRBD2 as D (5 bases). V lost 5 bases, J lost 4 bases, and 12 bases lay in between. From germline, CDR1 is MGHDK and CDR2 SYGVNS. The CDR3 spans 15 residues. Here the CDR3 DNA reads TGTGCCAGCAGTTACGGAGGATTGGGGGCCAACGTCCTGACTTTC. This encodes CASSYGGLGANVLTF.

The CDR3 nucleotides are TGCAGTGCTGCCCGGGACCCTGGTTTGCAAGAGACCCAGTACTTC. Residues: CSAARDPGLQETQYF. This sequence joins TRBV20-1 and TRBJ2-5; possibly TRBD1 or TRBD2 for D (5 bases each). Trimming removed 5 bases from V and 2 bases from J, with 18 bases in between. Germline V CDR1 and CDR2: DFQATT, SNEGSKA (reference sequence). This CDR3 region has 15 residues.

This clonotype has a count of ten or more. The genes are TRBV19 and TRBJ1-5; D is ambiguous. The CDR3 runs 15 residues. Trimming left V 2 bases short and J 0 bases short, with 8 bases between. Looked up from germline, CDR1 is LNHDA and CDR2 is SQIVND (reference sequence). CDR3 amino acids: CASSIRQNSNQPQHF. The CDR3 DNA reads TGTGCCAGTAGTATACGTCAGAATAGCAATCAGCCCCAGCATTTT.

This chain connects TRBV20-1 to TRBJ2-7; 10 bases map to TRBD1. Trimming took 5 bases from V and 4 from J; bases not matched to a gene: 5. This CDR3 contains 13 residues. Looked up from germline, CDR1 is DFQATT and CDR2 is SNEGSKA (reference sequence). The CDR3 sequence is CSAPGTGEYEQYF. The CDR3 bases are TGCAGTGCTCCCGGGACAGGGGAGTACGAGCAGTACTTC.

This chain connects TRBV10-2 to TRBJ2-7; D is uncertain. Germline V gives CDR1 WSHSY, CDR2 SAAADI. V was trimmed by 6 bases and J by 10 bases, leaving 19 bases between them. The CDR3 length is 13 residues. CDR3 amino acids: CASSAERRGDQYF. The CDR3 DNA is TGCGCCAGCAGCGCTGAACGCCGAGGTGATCAGTACTTC.

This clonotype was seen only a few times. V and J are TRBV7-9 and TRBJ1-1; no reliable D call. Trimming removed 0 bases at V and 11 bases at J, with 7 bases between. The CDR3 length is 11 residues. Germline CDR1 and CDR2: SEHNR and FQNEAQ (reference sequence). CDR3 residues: CASSLAGAAFF. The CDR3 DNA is TGTGCCAGCAGCTTAGCGGGAGCGGCTTTCTTT.

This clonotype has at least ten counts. Here the CDR3 DNA reads TGTGCCAGCAGAGGCAGGGAATTTGAGGAGCTGTTTTTT. Translating gives CASRGREFEELFF. The rearrangement links TRBV6-1 to TRBJ2-2; D is possibly TRBD1 (5 bases). CDR1 MNHNS and CDR2 SASEGT come from the germline V gene. The CDR3 has 13 amino acids. The germline V and J ends were trimmed by 6 bases and 10 bases, with 15 bases remaining between them.